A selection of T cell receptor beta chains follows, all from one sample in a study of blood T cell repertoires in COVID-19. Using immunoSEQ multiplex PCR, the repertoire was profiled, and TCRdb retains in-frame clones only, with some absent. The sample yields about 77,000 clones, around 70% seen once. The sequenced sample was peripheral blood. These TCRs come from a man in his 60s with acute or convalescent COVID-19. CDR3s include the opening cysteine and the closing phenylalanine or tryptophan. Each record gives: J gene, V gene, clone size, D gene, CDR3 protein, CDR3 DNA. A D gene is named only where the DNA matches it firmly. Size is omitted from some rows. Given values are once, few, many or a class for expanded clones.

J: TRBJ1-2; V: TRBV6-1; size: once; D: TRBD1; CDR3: CASSDPRQGASHGYTF; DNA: TGTGCCAGCAGTGACCCCAGACAGGGGGCGTCCCATGGCTACACCTTC
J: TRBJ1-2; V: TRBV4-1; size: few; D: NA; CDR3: CASSQGPGSNYGYTF; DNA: TGCGCCAGCAGCCAAGGGCCAGGGTCTAACTATGGCTACACCTTC
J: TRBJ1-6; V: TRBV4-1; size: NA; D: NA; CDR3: CASSQDLGHNNSPLHF; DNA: TGCGCCAGCAGCCAAGATTTGGGACACAATAATTCACCCCTCCACTTT
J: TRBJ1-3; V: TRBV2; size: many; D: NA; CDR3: CASSAGGSGNTIYF; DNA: TGTGCCAGCAGTGCGGGGGGTTCTGGAAACACCATATATTTT
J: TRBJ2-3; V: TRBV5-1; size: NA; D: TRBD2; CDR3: CASSSRTSSDTQYF; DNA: TGCGCCAGCAGCTCCCGGACTAGCTCAGATACGCAGTATTTT
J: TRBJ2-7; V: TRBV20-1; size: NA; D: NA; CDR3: CSASSRPEAEAGITYEQYF; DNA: TGCAGTGCTAGTAGCCGGCCCGAGGCTGAAGCGGGTATAACCTACGAGCAGTACTTC
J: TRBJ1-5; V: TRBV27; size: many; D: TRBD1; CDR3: CASSLLGTDNQPQHF; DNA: TGTGCCAGCAGTTTACTGGGGACAGATAATCAGCCCCAGCATTTT
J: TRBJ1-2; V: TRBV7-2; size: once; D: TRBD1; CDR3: CASSPRTGRDYGYTF; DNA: TGTGCCAGCAGCCCCCGGACAGGGCGGGACTATGGCTACACCTTC
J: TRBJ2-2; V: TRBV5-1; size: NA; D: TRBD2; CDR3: CASSSKEAGGPAGELFF; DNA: TGCGCCAGCAGCTCGAAAGAAGCGGGGGGGCCCGCCGGGGAGCTGTTTTTT
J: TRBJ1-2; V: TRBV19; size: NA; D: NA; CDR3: CASSIDDNAWGYTF; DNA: TGTGCCAGTAGTATAGATGACAACGCCTGGGGCTACACCTTC
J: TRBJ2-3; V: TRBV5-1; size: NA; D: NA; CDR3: CASSSLATDTQYF; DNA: TGCGCCAGCAGCTCTCTAGCCACAGATACGCAGTATTTT
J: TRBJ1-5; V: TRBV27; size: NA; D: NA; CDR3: CASGGGNQPQHF; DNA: TGTGCCAGCGGGGGAGGGAATCAGCCCCAGCATTTT
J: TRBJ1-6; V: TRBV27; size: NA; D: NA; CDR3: CASSKGSGVGNSPLHF; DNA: TGTGCCAGCTCAAAGGGTTCGGGGGTAGGTAATTCACCCCTCCACTTT
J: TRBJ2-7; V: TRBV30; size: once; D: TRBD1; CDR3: CAWSQLTGTAFYEQYF; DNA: TGTGCCTGGAGCCAGTTGACCGGGACAGCGTTCTACGAGCAGTACTTC
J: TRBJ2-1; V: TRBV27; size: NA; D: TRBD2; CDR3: CASSLWRGTTVDNEQFF; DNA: TGTGCCAGCAGTTTATGGCGGGGGACCACCGTGGACAATGAGCAGTTCTTC
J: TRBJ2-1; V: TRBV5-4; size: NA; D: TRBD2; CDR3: CASSLGGGPLSYNEQFF; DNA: TGTGCCAGCAGCTTAGGCGGGGGGCCCCTCTCCTACAATGAGCAGTTCTTC
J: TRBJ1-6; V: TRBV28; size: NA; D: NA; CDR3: CASSSMADTRYFSPLHF; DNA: TGTGCCAGCAGTTCCATGGCAGACACCCGATACTTTTCACCCCTCCACTTT
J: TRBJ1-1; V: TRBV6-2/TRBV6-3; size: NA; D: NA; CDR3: CASSYGGGGGNTEAFF; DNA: TGTGCCAGCAGCTATGGCGGGGGGGGCGGGAACACTGAAGCTTTCTTT
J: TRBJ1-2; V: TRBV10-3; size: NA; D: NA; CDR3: CAISEGEGYTF; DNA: TGTGCCATCAGTGAGGGTGAGGGCTACACCTTC
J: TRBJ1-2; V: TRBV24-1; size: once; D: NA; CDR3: CATSSGAAGYTF; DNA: TGTGCCACCAGTAGTGGGGCCGCTGGCTACACCTTC
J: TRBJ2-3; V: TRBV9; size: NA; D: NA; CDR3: CASSLGTETDTQYF; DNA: TGTGCCAGCAGCCTAGGGACTGAAACAGATACGCAGTATTTT
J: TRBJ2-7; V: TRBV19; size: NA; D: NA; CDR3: CASSISGISYEQYF; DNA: TGTGCCAGTAGTATTTCCGGGATCTCCTACGAGCAGTACTTC
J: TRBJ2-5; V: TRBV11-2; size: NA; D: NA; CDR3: CASSPQGGAEETQYF; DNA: TGTGCCAGCAGCCCACAGGGGGGGGCCGAAGAGACCCAGTACTTC
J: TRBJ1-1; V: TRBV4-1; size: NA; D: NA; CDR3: CASSQDQVGQLENTEAFF; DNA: TGCGCCAGCAGCCAAGATCAAGTTGGACAACTCGAGAACACTGAAGCTTTCTTT
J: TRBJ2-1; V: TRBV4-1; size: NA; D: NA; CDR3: CASSQGRQLTYNEQFF; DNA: TGCGCCAGCAGCCAAGGTAGACAGTTGACGTACAATGAGCAGTTCTTC
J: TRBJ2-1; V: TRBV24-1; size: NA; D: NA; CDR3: CATSSGLNEQFF; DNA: TGTGCCACCAGTTCAGGGCTCAATGAGCAGTTCTTC
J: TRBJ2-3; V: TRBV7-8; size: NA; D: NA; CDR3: CASSPMQGPTDTQYF; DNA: TGTGCCAGCAGCCCCATGCAGGGGCCCACAGATACGCAGTATTTT
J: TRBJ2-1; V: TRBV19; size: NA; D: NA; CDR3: CASSMSRYNEQFF; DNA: TGTGCCAGTAGTATGTCCCGCTACAATGAGCAGTTCTTC
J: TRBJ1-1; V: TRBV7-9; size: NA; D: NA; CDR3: CASSGGGAGIYTEAFF; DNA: TGTGCCAGCAGCGGAGGCGGGGCAGGGATTTACACTGAAGCTTTCTTT
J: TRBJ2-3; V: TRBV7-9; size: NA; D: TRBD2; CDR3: CASASGSINTQYF; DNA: TGTGCCAGCGCGAGCGGGAGCATAAATACGCAGTATTTT
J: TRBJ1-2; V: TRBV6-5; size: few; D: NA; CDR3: CASSSPRGGYTF; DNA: TGTGCCAGCAGCTCCCCCAGGGGTGGCTACACCTTC
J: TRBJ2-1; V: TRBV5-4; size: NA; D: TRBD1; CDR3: CASSFGLRDRGRHEQFF; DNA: TGTGCCAGCAGCTTTGGTTTAAGGGACAGGGGTAGGCATGAGCAGTTCTTC
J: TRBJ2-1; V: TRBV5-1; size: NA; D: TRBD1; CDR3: CASSPTLTGVGEQFF; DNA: TGCGCCAGCAGCCCCACACTGACAGGGGTTGGTGAGCAGTTCTTC
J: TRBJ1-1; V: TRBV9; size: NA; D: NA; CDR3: CASSVGEGRTEAFF; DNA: TGTGCCAGCAGCGTAGGAGAAGGGAGGACTGAAGCTTTCTTT
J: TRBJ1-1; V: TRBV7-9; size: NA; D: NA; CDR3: CASSLDRERAEAFF; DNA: TGTGCCAGCAGCTTGGACAGAGAGAGAGCTGAAGCTTTCTTT
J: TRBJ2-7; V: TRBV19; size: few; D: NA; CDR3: CASSISVEGSYEQYF; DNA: TGTGCCAGTAGTATATCCGTGGAGGGATCCTACGAGCAGTACTTC
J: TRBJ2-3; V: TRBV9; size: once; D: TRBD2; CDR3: CASSVGLRGTKTDTQYF; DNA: TGTGCCAGCAGCGTAGGACTTCGTGGGACTAAGACAGATACGCAGTATTTT
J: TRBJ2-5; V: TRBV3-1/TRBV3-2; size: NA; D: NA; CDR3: CASSQDGALETQYF; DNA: TGTGCCAGCAGCCAAGATGGGGCGCTGGAGACCCAGTACTTC
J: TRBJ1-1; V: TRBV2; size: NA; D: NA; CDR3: CASSEAQGMNTEAFF; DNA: TGTGCCAGCAGTGAAGCGCAGGGGATGAACACTGAAGCTTTCTTT
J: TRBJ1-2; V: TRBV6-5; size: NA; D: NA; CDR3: CASSYSSFYGYTF; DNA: TGTGCCAGCAGTTACTCGAGTTTCTATGGCTACACCTTC
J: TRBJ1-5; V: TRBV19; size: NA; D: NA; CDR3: CARDSPSNQPQHF; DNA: TGTGCCAGGGACAGCCCTAGCAATCAGCCCCAGCATTTT
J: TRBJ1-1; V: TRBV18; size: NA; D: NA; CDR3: CASYRSIGEGTTEGFF; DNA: TGTGCCAGCTACCGGAGTATAGGGGAGGGGACCACAGAAGGTTTCTTT
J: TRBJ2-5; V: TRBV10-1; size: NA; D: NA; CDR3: CASTLRGGLETQYF; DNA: TGCGCCAGCACCTTAAGGGGGGGGCTAGAGACCCAGTACTTC
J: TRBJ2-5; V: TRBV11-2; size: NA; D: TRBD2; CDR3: CASSLGTSGGGTQYF; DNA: TGTGCCAGCAGCCTTGGGACTAGCGGGGGGGGGACCCAGTACTTC
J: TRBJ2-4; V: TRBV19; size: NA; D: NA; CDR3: CASSPGQRNIQYF; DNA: TGTGCCAGTAGTCCGGGACAACGAAACATTCAGTACTTC
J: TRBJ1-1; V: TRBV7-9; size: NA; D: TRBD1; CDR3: CASSPRQGGNTEAFF; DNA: TGTGCCAGCAGCCCGAGACAGGGCGGGAACACTGAAGCTTTCTTT
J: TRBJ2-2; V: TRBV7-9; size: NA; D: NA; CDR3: CASSFGQNTGELFF; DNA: TGTGCCAGCAGCTTTGGACAAAACACCGGGGAGCTGTTTTTT
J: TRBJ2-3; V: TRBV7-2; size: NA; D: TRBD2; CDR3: CASSLSGGRDTQYF; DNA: TGTGCCAGCAGCTTATCCGGGGGGAGGGATACGCAGTATTTT
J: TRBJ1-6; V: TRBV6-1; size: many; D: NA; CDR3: CASSEYSSYNSPLHF; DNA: TGTGCCAGCAGTGAATACAGCTCCTATAATTCACCCCTCCACTTT
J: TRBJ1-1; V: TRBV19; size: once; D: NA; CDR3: CASTNPWGVGNTEAFF; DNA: TGTGCCAGTACCAATCCCTGGGGGGTCGGGAACACTGAAGCTTTCTTT
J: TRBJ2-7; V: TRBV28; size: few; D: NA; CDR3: CASSQTRREQYF; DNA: TGTGCCAGCAGCCAGACAAGGCGCGAGCAGTACTTC